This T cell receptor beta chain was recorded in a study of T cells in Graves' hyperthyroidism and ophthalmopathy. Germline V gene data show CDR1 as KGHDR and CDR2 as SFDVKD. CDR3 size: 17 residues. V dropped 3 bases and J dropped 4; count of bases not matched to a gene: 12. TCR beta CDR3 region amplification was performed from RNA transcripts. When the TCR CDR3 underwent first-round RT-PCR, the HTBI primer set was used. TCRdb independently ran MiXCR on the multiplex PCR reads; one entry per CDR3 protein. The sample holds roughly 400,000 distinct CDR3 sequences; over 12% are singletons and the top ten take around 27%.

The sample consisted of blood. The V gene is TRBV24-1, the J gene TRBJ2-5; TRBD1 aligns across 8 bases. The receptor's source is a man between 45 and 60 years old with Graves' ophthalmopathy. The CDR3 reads CATSDASGGLRGETQYF. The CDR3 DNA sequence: TGTGCCACCAGTGATGCGTCAGGGGGCCTTAGGGGAGAGACCCAGTACTTC.